The next 20 T cell receptor beta chains were all read from a single sample in a study of blood T cells in healthy people across ages. The authors ran a second PCR of 7 to 11 cycles using a sample-barcoded 5' primer and a J-beta primer mix. TCRdb re-analysed the 5' RACE reads in MiXCR, keeping a single row per CDR3 protein. The top ten clones hold 11% of a sample with about 1.6 million distinct CDR3 sequences, about 35% of them seen once. The sample taken for sequencing was blood. These receptors all come from a woman aged 25-40 years in good health.

The chain carries TRBV12-3 or TRBV12-4 and TRBJ2-5, with TRBD2 matching over 8 bases. V gave up 6 bases and J gave up 2 bases; unmatched junction bases: 8. The CDR3 has 15 amino acids. CDR3 DNA sequence: TGTGCCAGCAGCCATAAGACTAGCGATCAAGAGACCCAGTACTTC. It is translated as CASSHKTSDQETQYF.

V is TRBV18 and J is TRBJ2-2; D may be TRBD1 (5 bases). V dropped 0 bases and J dropped 4 bases, with 12 bases sitting between them. The germline CDR1 and CDR2 sequences are KGHSH and LQKENI. CDR3 length: 16 amino acids. The CDR3 here is CASSPPSTDSTGELFF. In DNA form, the CDR3 reads TGTGCCAGCTCACCACCTTCGACAGACTCCACCGGGGAGCTGTTTTTT.

The chain is built from TRBV12-3 or TRBV12-4 and TRBJ2-7; tentatively, D is TRBD1 (5 bases). Trimming cost V 2 bases and J 12 bases, with 14 bases left between them. The length of the CDR3 is 12 residues. DNA for the CDR3: TGTGCCAGCAGTTTATGGGAACAGGACCTGTACTTC. It codes for CASSLWEQDLYF.

This clonotype has more than one count but fewer than ten. This chain uses TRBV18 with TRBJ1-1, with a possible D match to TRBD1 (6 bases). Trimming removed 4 bases at V and 4 bases at J, with 16 bases between. The CDR3 is made up of 15 amino acids. The germline CDR1 and CDR2 sequences are KGHSH and LQKENI. CDR3 in DNA: TGTGCCAGCTCACAAAAACAGGGCGGGGGCACTGAAGCTTTCTTT. This translates into CASSQKQGGGTEAFF.

The chain has TRBV28 and TRBJ1-1; TRBD1 is a possible D gene (6 bases). The CDR3 runs 13 residues. The germline gives CDR1 MDHEN, CDR2 SYDVKM. Trimming shortened V by 7 bases and J by 1 base, and 10 bases separated the two germline ends. The CDR3 DNA reads TGTGCCAGCATAACGGGGGCGAACACTGAAGCTTTCTTT. Amino acids: CASITGANTEAFF.

The V gene is TRBV6-5, the J gene TRBJ2-1; no firm D call. Trimming left V 6 bases short and J 8 bases short, with 20 bases between. The CDR3 sequence is 15 residues long. The V gene's germline CDR1 is MNHEY and CDR2 SVGAGI. The CDR3 DNA reads as TGTGCCAGCAGACAACCCGACAAGAGAATGGATGAGCAGTTCTTC. This sequence encodes CASRQPDKRMDEQFF.

The CDR3 nucleotides are TGTGCCAGCAGGTTATTGGGGAATCCCAATGAGCAGTTCTTC. As protein: CASRLLGNPNEQFF. V and J are TRBV6-5 and TRBJ2-1, with no clear D. V was shortened by 6 bases and J by 6 bases, with 15 bases between the two germline ends. Germline assignment: CDR1 MNHEY and CDR2 SVGAGI. This CDR3 has 14 residues.

In this sample, this clonotype turned up a few times. This chain links TRBV20-1 with TRBJ2-1, with 10 bases aligning to TRBD1. The CDR3 extends over 14 amino acids. Germline V gene data show CDR1 as DFQATT and CDR2 as SNEGSKA (reference sequence). J gave up 3 bases and V 5 bases, and 4 bases lay outside the gene matches. The CDR3 reads CSAPGTGVYNEQFF. The CDR3 DNA follows: TGCAGTGCTCCCGGGACAGGGGTCTACAATGAGCAGTTCTTC.

This clonotype was recorded at least ten times. The chain couples TRBV6-6 to TRBJ2-4; unclear D gene. V lost 3 bases and J lost 9, with 12 bases in between. The CDR3 runs 13 residues. Germline V gene lookup returns CDR1 MNHNY and CDR2 SVGAGI (reference sequence). The CDR3 DNA reads TGTGCCAGCAGTTATGACCCCTCGGGCATTCAGTACTTC. It codes for CASSYDPSGIQYF.

Only a few counts were recorded for this clonotype. The chain uses TRBV20-1 and TRBJ1-2, with D possibly being TRBD1 (5 bases). This CDR3 has 16 residues. V lost 6 bases and J 3 bases, leaving 23 bases between the germline ends. Looked up from germline, CDR1 is DFQATT and CDR2 is SNEGSKA (reference sequence). CDR3 sequence reads: CSANSPQGPNDYGYTF. Written as DNA, the CDR3 is TGCAGTGCCAATTCACCTCAGGGACCGAATGACTATGGCTACACCTTC.

This clonotype was counted ten times or more. V usage is TRBV29-1 and J usage is TRBJ2-3; 16 positions match TRBD2. V lost 3 bases and J lost 5; bases outside the gene matches: 8. The length of the CDR3 is 17 residues. In germline, CDR1 is SQVTM, CDR2 ANQGSEA. The CDR3 DNA sequence: TGCAGCGTTGAGTCCGGGACTAGCGGGAGGGCCAGAGATACGCAGTATTTT. It encodes CSVESGTSGRARDTQYF.

The V gene is TRBV6-2 or TRBV6-3, the J gene TRBJ2-5, with D perhaps matching TRBD2 (6 bases). The J call may not be correct, given that the DNA end is closer to TRBJ2-7. Germline loops: CDR1 MNHEY, CDR2 SVGEGT. This CDR3 is 14 amino acids long. CDR3 nucleotides: TGTGCCAGCAGTGCCCCCAGGAGGGCGAACGAGCAGTACTTC. It codes for CASSAPRRANEQYF.

The chain couples TRBV11-2 to TRBJ2-7, with D maybe TRBD1 (5 bases). Germline V lookup: CDR1 SGHAT, CDR2 FQNNGV. CDR3 length: 14 amino acids. Trimming stripped 1 base from V and 3 bases from J, with 10 bases between. In DNA form, the CDR3 reads TGTGCCAGCAGCTTAGCTACAGGCGACTACGAGCAGTACTTC. Translating it yields CASSLATGDYEQYF.

V and J are TRBV6-2 or TRBV6-3 and TRBJ2-3; 12 nucleotides agree with TRBD2. The CDR3 consists of 20 residues. Germline V gene sequence: CDR1 MNHEY, CDR2 SVGEGT. V was clipped by 2 bases and J by 2 bases; unmatched bases: 14. CDR3 protein: CASSYPLAGGIVRDTDTQYF. Written as DNA, the CDR3 is TGTGCCAGCAGTTACCCCCTAGCGGGAGGGATCGTACGAGACACAGATACGCAGTATTTT.

This clonotype came up a few times. The chain recombines TRBV20-1 with TRBJ2-2; 8 bases map to TRBD1. Germline V CDR1 and CDR2: DFQATT, SNEGSKA (reference sequence). V lost 6 bases to trimming and J lost 5 bases; unmatched junction nucleotides: 14. This CDR3 is 16 amino acids long. The CDR3 here is CSAPGQGRVRTGELFF. The CDR3 coding sequence is TGCAGTGCACCCGGACAGGGCAGGGTTCGGACCGGGGAGCTGTTTTTT.

This clonotype was seen a few times. The chain links TRBV7-2 to TRBJ2-7; possibly TRBD1 or TRBD2 for D (5 bases each). Per the germline V gene, CDR1 is SGHTA and CDR2 is FQGNSA. V lost 1 base and J lost 3, with 16 bases in between. This CDR3 contains 16 residues. CDR3 sequence (DNA): TGTGCCAGCAGCTTAGATTGGGGGAGCTCCTACTACGAGCAGTACTTC. This encodes CASSLDWGSSYYEQYF. The full variable domain, in which reference TRBV7-2 and TRBJ2-7 provide the parts outside the CDR3, is GAGVSQSPSNKVTEKGKDVELRCDPISGHTALYWYRQSLGQGLEFLIYFQGNSAPDKSGLPSDRFSAERTGGSVSTLTIQRTQQEDSAVYLCASSLDWGSSYYEQYFGPGTRLTVT.

The chain employs TRBV18 and TRBJ2-3, with a weak D call TRBD1 (5 bases). CDR3 length: 18 amino acids. V was pared by 1 base and J by 0 bases, with 17 bases between. Per the germline V gene, CDR1 is KGHSH and CDR2 is LQKENI. CDR3 bases: TGTGCCAGCTCACCACAGAATCTTGGGGCTACTAGCACAGATACGCAGTATTTT. Protein sequence: CASSPQNLGATSTDTQYF.

This clonotype was counted only a few times. The gene calls are TRBV5-1 and TRBJ1-2, with D possibly being TRBD1 (5 bases). CDR3 size: 14 residues. Germline CDR1 is SGHRS and CDR2 is YFSETQ. Trimming took 0 bases from V and 7 from J, leaving 13 bases between them. The CDR3 reads CASSLEGRAGGYTF. For the CDR3, the DNA is TGCGCCAGCAGCTTGGAAGGCAGGGCCGGTGGCTACACCTTC.

This rearrangement joins TRBV5-1 to TRBJ1-1, with D perhaps TRBD1 (6 bases). The ends were cut back, 4 bases at V and 4 bases at J, with 14 bases in the middle. Germline CDR1 is SGHRS and CDR2 is YFSETQ. The CDR3 spans 14 residues. The CDR3 loop reads CASSQGSAGTEAFF. CDR3 nucleotide sequence: TGCGCCAGCAGCCAGGGGAGCGCGGGCACTGAAGCTTTCTTT.

This clonotype was counted between two and nine times. CDR3 nucleotide sequence: TGTGCCAGCAGACAGGGGACAGAGCTATCCGCCTACGAGCAGTACTTC. As protein: CASRQGTELSAYEQYF. The chain couples TRBV5-5 to TRBJ2-7; 7 bases agree with TRBD1. This CDR3 spans 16 amino acids. Germline V gene sequence: CDR1 SGHKS, CDR2 YYEKEE (reference sequence). V gave up 5 bases and J gave up 2 bases; unmatched junction bases: 13.